This T cell receptor (beta chain) comes out of a study of T cell responses to AZD1222 COVID-19 vaccine. This clone was seen once. Its antigen is unknown. Sequenced by immunoSEQ multiplex PCR; TCRdb stores in-frame clones only, minus some. The sample lists more than 120,000 clones, about 90% seen once, with 1.6% in the top ten. General study results and limits: Donors skewed white British and female; clonal diversity was possibly underestimated. The study reported that nearly half of spike-specific TCRs target unmutated variant regions.

The specimen was peripheral blood, collected 28 days after the second AZD1222 dose. This receptor was obtained from an adult who received the AZD1222 COVID-19 vaccine.

The CDR3 reads CASSVGGDTYNEQFF. CDR3 DNA: TGTGCCAGCAGCGTAGGAGGGGACACCTACAATGAGCAGTTCTTC. This chain connects TRBV9 to TRBJ2-1; tentative D call: TRBD1 (6 bases). Germline CDR1 is SGDLS and CDR2 is YYNGEE. The CDR3 is 15 residues long. Trimming removed 0 bases at V and 2 bases at J, with 9 bases between.